This T cell receptor (beta chain) emerged from a study of cytomegalovirus exposure and HLA in healthy donors. Study results and limitations: Most subjects' HLA-A and HLA-B alleles were reportedly predicted from TCR beta sequences. Clonal expansion, a later analysis showed, was greater in HLA-associated TCR beta chains than in equally common others.

Germline CDR1 SGHKS, CDR2 YYEKEE (reference sequence). The CDR3 length is 14 residues. The ends were cut back, 1 base at V and 3 bases at J, with 11 bases in the middle. Researchers ran the PCR with 60 Vbeta and 13 Jbeta primers. Generated by immunoSEQ multiplex PCR, the TCRdb table keeps only in-frame clones and is missing some. The data contain under 200,000 clones, roughly 75% of them seen just once; the ten biggest clones take up 1.2% to 1.5%. As concerns this clone: The target antigen is unknown.

The chain recombines TRBV5-5 with TRBJ2-7, with D perhaps TRBD1 (5 bases). The receptor's source is a man aged 18 to 35 in good health and CMV-seronegative. The material sequenced was PBMCs. The CDR3 sequence: CASSLSSRVYEQYF. CDR3 coding DNA: TGTGCCAGCAGCTTGTCGAGCAGGGTCTACGAGCAGTACTTC.